This is a list of T cell receptor beta chains from one sample in a study of vaccination effects on CD4 cells after COVID-19. The antigens of these receptors remain unknown. Measured with immunoSEQ multiplex PCR; TCRdb has only the in-frame clones, and not every one. The sample includes tens of thousands of clones, over 60% of them seen just once. This material consisted of CD4+ T cells from PBMCs cultured without peptide, taken before COVID-19 vaccination. The receptors were gathered from a human donor who received a COVID-19 vaccine. CDR3s include the opening cysteine and the closing phenylalanine or tryptophan. D genes are given only for firm matches. Rows may omit the clone size; those that give it use once, few, many or a size class.

TRBV6-5,TRBJ1-2,.,.,CASHPPGIPGGYTF,TGTGCCAGCCACCCGCCGGGCATCCCGGGTGGCTACACCTTC
TRBV5-8,TRBJ2-5,.,.,CASPGVPGASEETQYF,TGTGCCAGCCCGGGAGTCCCAGGGGCATCGGAAGAGACCCAGTACTTC
TRBV28,TRBJ2-5,.,TRBD2,CASSFQAGGRETQYF,TGTGCCAGCAGTTTTCAAGCGGGGGGACGAGAGACCCAGTACTTC
TRBV2,TRBJ1-6,few,TRBD1,CASRPGQSSYNSPLHF,TGTGCCAGCAGGCCGGGACAGAGCTCCTATAATTCACCCCTCCACTTT
TRBV2,TRBJ1-1,few,TRBD1,CASTRGLPEAFF,TGTGCCAGCACCAGGGGGCTTCCTGAAGCTTTCTTT
TRBV24-1,TRBJ1-2,.,.,CATSDRSENYGYTF,TGTGCCACCAGTGACCGCTCAGAAAACTATGGCTACACCTTC
TRBV27,TRBJ2-1,.,TRBD1,CASSIGQASYNEQFF,TGTGCCAGCAGTATCGGACAGGCGTCCTACAATGAGCAGTTCTTC
TRBV27,TRBJ2-4,once,.,CASRLAGATKNIQYF,TGTGCCAGCAGACTGGCAGGGGCTACCAAAAACATTCAGTACTTC
TRBV5-4,TRBJ1-5,few,.,CASSSRLVNNQPQHF,TGTGCCAGCAGCTCCCGGTTGGTGAACAATCAGCCCCAGCATTTT
TRBV24-1,TRBJ2-1,.,TRBD2,CATSGPGGSYNEQFF,TGTGCCACCAGCGGCCCGGGGGGCTCCTACAATGAGCAGTTCTTC
TRBV12-3/TRBV12-4,TRBJ1-2,.,.,CASSTGNYGYTF,TGTGCCAGCAGCACAGGGAACTATGGCTACACCTTC
TRBV27,TRBJ1-3,.,.,CASSLWDPGNTIYF,TGTGCCAGCAGTTTATGGGATCCTGGAAACACCATATATTTT
TRBV5-1,TRBJ1-1,.,.,CASSTDGGNTEAFF,TGCGCCAGCAGCACGGACGGGGGGAACACTGAAGCTTTCTTT
TRBV9,TRBJ1-1,.,TRBD1,CASSDLQGARTEAFF,TGTGCCAGCAGCGACCTACAGGGGGCTAGGACTGAAGCTTTCTTT
TRBV7-2,TRBJ1-4,.,.,CASSLGVVAREKLFF,TGTGCCAGCAGCTTAGGAGTAGTGGCCAGAGAAAAACTGTTTTTT
TRBV6-6,TRBJ1-1,.,TRBD1,CATTGGQSYTEAFF,TGTGCCACCACAGGGGGACAGAGCTACACTGAAGCTTTCTTT
TRBV19,TRBJ1-1,once,TRBD1,CASSRTGGGTEAFF,TGTGCCAGTAGTCGGACAGGGGGTGGCACTGAAGCTTTCTTT
TRBV24-1,TRBJ1-5,.,TRBD1,CATSDVQGGNQPQHF,TGTGCCACCAGTGATGTACAGGGGGGTAATCAGCCCCAGCATTTT